These 18 T cell receptor beta chains share one sample of origin, sequenced in a study of T cells in localized non-small cell lung cancer. Generated by immunoSEQ multiplex PCR, the TCRdb table keeps only in-frame clones and is missing some. Found here are about 59,000 clones, 85% to 90% of them singletons; the top ten hold around 20%. The specimen was peripheral blood, collected before any cancer treatment. The receptors come from a man aged 35 to 69 with stage I squamous cell lung carcinoma.

The chain recombines TRBV19 with TRBJ2-7; D may be TRBD2 (6 bases). Per the germline V gene, CDR1 is LNHDA and CDR2 is SQIVND (reference sequence). There are 13 residues in the CDR3. V was clipped by 4 bases and J by 0 bases, with 7 bases between them. In DNA form, the CDR3 reads TGTGCCAGTAGTAACGGGGGCTCCTACGAGCAGTACTTC. This sequence encodes CASSNGGSYEQYF.

CDR3 in amino acids: CASSLAASGYNEQFF. The DNA for the CDR3 is TGTGCCAGCAGCTTAGCGGCTAGCGGATACAATGAGCAGTTCTTC. The chain carries TRBV11-3 and TRBJ2-1; 7 bases match TRBD2. Looked up from germline, CDR1 is SGHNT and CDR2 is YENEEA. The J segment lost 4 bases and the V segment lost 1 base, leaving 4 bases of the junction unmatched. CDR3 size: 15 residues. Supplemented by reference TRBV11-3 and TRBJ2-1, the full variable domain reads EAGVVQSPRYKIIEKKQPVAFWCNPISGHNTLYWYLQNLGQGPELLIRYENEEAVDDSQLPKDRFSAERLKGVDSTLKIQPAELGDSAVYLCASSLAASGYNEQFFGPGTRLTVL.

The J gene is TRBJ2-1, the V gene TRBV7-2, with 10 positions matching TRBD2. Germline CDR1 is SGHTA and CDR2 is FQGNSA. This CDR3 spans 17 amino acids. V lost 0 bases to trimming and J lost 10 bases; unmatched junction nucleotides: 12. The CDR3 sequence is CASSLALLAGGSVEQFF. The CDR3 DNA sequence: TGTGCCAGCAGCTTAGCGCTCTTAGCGGGAGGCTCGGTAGAGCAGTTCTTC. Looking up the rest from reference TRBV7-2 and TRBJ2-1 gives the full variable domain: GAGVSQSPSNKVTEKGKDVELRCDPISGHTALYWYRQSLGQGLEFLIYFQGNSAPDKSGLPSDRFSAERTGGSVSTLTIQRTQQEDSAVYLCASSLALLAGGSVEQFFGPGTRLTVL.

The chain has TRBV7-9 and TRBJ1-3; 10 positions agree with TRBD1. The CDR3 consists of 16 residues. Unmatched junction bases numbered 5, after V lost 4 bases and J lost 2 bases. Germline assignment: CDR1 SEHNR and CDR2 FQNEAQ (reference sequence). The DNA of the CDR3 is TGTGCCAGCAGCTCCTCCGGGACAGGGGCTGGAAACACCATATATTTT. This codes for CASSSSGTGAGNTIYF.

J is TRBJ2-1 and V is TRBV7-8, with D unresolved. V was pared by 0 bases and J by 8 bases, with 8 bases between. The CDR3 extends over 13 amino acids. CDR1 SGHVS and CDR2 FQNEAQ come from the germline V gene. CDR3 bases: TGTGCCAGCAGCTTAGCAAGGATCGATGAGCAGTTCTTC. Translation: CASSLARIDEQFF.

The chain joins TRBV6-5 to TRBJ2-5; no definite D call. The CDR3 totals 12 residues. Trimming pared 4 bases from V and 13 bases from J, leaving 16 bases between. In germline, CDR1 is MNHEY, CDR2 SVGAGI. Here the CDR3 reads CASSFRSDERYF. The DNA for the CDR3 is TGTGCCAGCAGTTTTAGATCGGACGAGCGGTACTTC.

The chain couples TRBV27 to TRBJ2-1, with 11 bases identical to TRBD2. CDR3 length equals 15 residues. With V trimmed by 5 bases and J by 5 bases, 5 bases remained unmatched. Germline values: CDR1 MNHEY, CDR2 SMNVEV (reference sequence). For the CDR3, the DNA is TGTGCCAGCAGTACCCAGACTAGCGGGGACAATGAGCAGTTCTTC. It translates to CASSTQTSGDNEQFF.

In its sample, this clone was seen once. The rearrangement links TRBV30 to TRBJ2-5; D not resolved. V was clipped by 0 bases and J by 2 bases, with 1 base between them. Per germline, CDR1 GTSNPN and CDR2 SVGIG (reference sequence). The CDR3 loop spans 11 amino acids. The chain's CDR3 is CAWSVQETQYF. The DNA of the CDR3 is TGTGCCTGGAGTGTACAAGAGACCCAGTACTTC. The full variable domain, rest sourced from reference TRBV30 and TRBJ2-5, is SQTIHQWPATLVQPVGSPLSLECTVEGTSNPNLYWYRQAAGRGLQLLFYSVGIGQISSEVPQNLSASRPQDRQFILSSKKLLLSDSGFYLCAWSVQETQYFGPGTRLLVL.

In this sample, this clone turned up once. The V gene is TRBV18, the J gene TRBJ1-2; the D is unclear. V gave up 3 bases and J gave up 4 bases, with 12 bases separating them. CDR1 is KGHSH, CDR2 LQKENI, per germline. The CDR3 totals 14 residues. The CDR3 region is CASSPPDGPYGYTF. For the CDR3, the DNA is TGTGCCAGCTCACCCCCGGACGGACCCTATGGCTACACCTTC.

The chain links TRBV5-4 to TRBJ2-4, with D tentatively TRBD1 (5 bases). CDR3 length: 12 amino acids. The ends were cut back, 4 bases at V and 7 bases at J, with 9 bases in the middle. In germline, CDR1 is SGHNT, CDR2 YYREEE (reference sequence). The CDR3 region has the DNA TGTGCCAGCAGCCCCGACAGTAACATTCAGTACTTC. The encoded protein is CASSPDSNIQYF.

This chain uses TRBV28 with TRBJ2-7; D is possibly TRBD1 (7 bases). The ends were cut back, 6 bases at V and 4 bases at J, with 19 bases in the middle. The germline CDR1 and CDR2 sequences are MDHEN and SYDVKM. CDR3 size: 15 residues. CDR3 sequence reads: CASRSDREVGYEQYF. DNA of the CDR3: TGTGCCAGCAGGTCTGACAGGGAGGTAGGGTACGAGCAGTACTTC.

The chain employs TRBV6-1 and TRBJ1-5; D remains unclear. V shed 4 bases and J shed 0 bases, with 7 bases lying between them. Germline loops: CDR1 MNHNS, CDR2 SASEGT. There are 14 residues in the CDR3. The CDR3 loop is CASSGVDSNQPQHF. Written as DNA, the CDR3 is TGTGCCAGCAGTGGAGTGGATAGCAATCAGCCCCAGCATTTT.

The chain is built from TRBV6-6 and TRBJ2-5; no clear D. The end of the DNA aligns better with TRBJ2-7, so the J call may be wrong. This CDR3 contains 13 residues. CDR1 and CDR2 (germline): MNHNY, SVGAGI (reference sequence). CDR3 protein: CASSYQQIYEQYF. The CDR3 DNA reads as TGTGCCAGCAGTTACCAACAGATCTACGAGCAGTACTTC.

V and J are TRBV28 and TRBJ1-5, with D uncertain. Trimming shortened V by 8 bases and J by 1 base, and 6 bases separated the two germline ends. This CDR3 has 12 amino acids. Germline CDR1 MDHEN, CDR2 SYDVKM. CDR3 in amino acids: CASCYSNQPQHF. The CDR3 DNA reads TGTGCCAGCTGCTACAGCAATCAGCCCCAGCATTTT. Combining the CDR3 with reference TRBV28 and TRBJ1-5 gives the whole variable domain DVKVTQSSRYLVKRTGEKVFLECVQDMDHENMFWYRQDPGLGLRLIYFSYDVKMKEKGDIPEGYSVSREKKERFSLILESASTNQTSMYLCASCYSNQPQHFGDGTRLSIL.

V is TRBV28 and J is TRBJ2-7; the D is unclear. The CDR3 is 15 residues long. Germline loops: CDR1 MDHEN, CDR2 SYDVKM. V was clipped by 6 bases and J by 0 bases, with 15 bases between them. The CDR3 region is CASSADGPSSYEQYF. CDR3 sequence (DNA): TGTGCCAGCAGCGCTGACGGTCCCAGCTCCTACGAGCAGTACTTC.

The chain recombines TRBV5-8 with TRBJ2-5; D remains ambiguous. Germline assignment: CDR1 SGHTS and CDR2 YDEGEE. V was pared by 1 base and J by 1 base, with 5 bases between. The CDR3 loop spans 13 amino acids. The CDR3 sequence is CASSLQIQETQYF. CDR3 coding DNA: TGTGCCAGCAGCTTGCAGATCCAAGAGACCCAGTACTTC.

The genes are TRBV6-1 and TRBJ1-2; TRBD1 matches at 8 bases. Unmatched junction bases numbered 5, after V lost 8 bases and J lost 0 bases. Looked up from germline, CDR1 is MNHNS and CDR2 is SASEGT. The CDR3 consists of 14 residues. CDR3 protein: CASGTGGTNYGYTF. Written as DNA, the CDR3 is TGTGCCAGCGGAACAGGGGGGACTAACTATGGCTACACCTTC.

The CDR3 DNA follows: TGTGCCAGCAGCGTAGAACTTTACACAGATACGCAGTATTTT. The encoded protein is CASSVELYTDTQYF. This sequence joins TRBV9 and TRBJ2-3, with D unclear. Germline V gene sequence: CDR1 SGDLS, CDR2 YYNGEE. This CDR3 comprises 14 residues. The V end was cut by 0 bases, the J end by 2 bases, with 7 bases between.